This is a list of T cell receptor beta chains from one sample in a study of cytotoxic CD8 clonotypes in ibrutinib-treated CLL. Libraries were prepared by immunoSEQ multiplex PCR; TCRdb keeps only in-frame clonotypes and omits some of them. The table records over 200,000 clones, around 75% of them present only once. The material was PBMCs, obtained after 12 months of ibrutinib treatment. These receptors all come from a human donor with chronic lymphocytic leukemia. Each CDR3 is given with its conserved first and last residue. Fields, in order: CDR3 DNA, CDR3 protein, J gene, V gene, clone size, D gene. A D gene is named only where the DNA matches it firmly. The size entry is marked missing in some rows and otherwise reads once, few, many or a size class.

CDR3nt: TGTGCCTGGAGTGGGCAGGGTTCTCTACTATATTTT; CDR3aa: CAWSGQGSLLYF; j_gene: TRBJ1-3; v_gene: TRBV30; abundance: -; d_gene: -
CDR3nt: TGTGCCAGCAGCTTGACAGGGACCGTTGAAAAACTGTTTTTT; CDR3aa: CASSLTGTVEKLFF; j_gene: TRBJ1-4; v_gene: TRBV13; abundance: once; d_gene: TRBD1
CDR3nt: TGTGCCAGCAGTGAATTTCGGGGGGTGAACACTGAAGCTTTCTTT; CDR3aa: CASSEFRGVNTEAFF; j_gene: TRBJ1-1; v_gene: TRBV25-1; abundance: -; d_gene: -
CDR3nt: TGTGCCAGCAGTTCGGGACTAGAGGGCGAGCAGTACTTC; CDR3aa: CASSSGLEGEQYF; j_gene: TRBJ2-7; v_gene: TRBV27; abundance: -; d_gene: TRBD2
CDR3nt: TGTGCCAGCACCCTGGGGGCGGGGCTGTACCTTAGCACAGATACGCAGTATTTT; CDR3aa: CASTLGAGLYLSTDTQYF; j_gene: TRBJ2-3; v_gene: TRBV28; abundance: -; d_gene: -
CDR3nt: TGTGCCAGCAGTGAATCGGGGACAGGGGTGGACGAGCAGTACTTC; CDR3aa: CASSESGTGVDEQYF; j_gene: TRBJ2-7; v_gene: TRBV2; abundance: few; d_gene: TRBD1
CDR3nt: TGTGCCAGCAGCCCCCGGGACGGCTCTGAAGCTTTCTTT; CDR3aa: CASSPRDGSEAFF; j_gene: TRBJ1-1; v_gene: TRBV11-3; abundance: few; d_gene: -
CDR3nt: TGCGCCAGCAGCTTTGTGGGGGATTCCTACGAGCAGTACTTC; CDR3aa: CASSFVGDSYEQYF; j_gene: TRBJ2-7; v_gene: TRBV5-1; abundance: once; d_gene: -
CDR3nt: TGTGCCAGCAGCCTAGCGGGAGGGAGGGAGACCCAGTACTTC; CDR3aa: CASSLAGGRETQYF; j_gene: TRBJ2-5; v_gene: TRBV11-2; abundance: -; d_gene: TRBD2
CDR3nt: TGTGCCAGCGCATTAGGGCAGGGGATTAACTATGGCTACACCTTC; CDR3aa: CASALGQGINYGYTF; j_gene: TRBJ1-2; v_gene: TRBV6-5; abundance: -; d_gene: -
CDR3nt: TGTGCCAGCAGTGACACCGAGACAGGGGGAAGGGGGGAGCTGTTTTTT; CDR3aa: CASSDTETGGRGELFF; j_gene: TRBJ2-2; v_gene: TRBV25-1; abundance: -; d_gene: TRBD1
CDR3nt: TGTGCCAGCAGCCAACAGGGAAACACTGAAGCTTTCTTT; CDR3aa: CASSQQGNTEAFF; j_gene: TRBJ1-1; v_gene: TRBV7-2; abundance: -; d_gene: -
CDR3nt: TGTGCCAGCAGCTTAGATCCCGACCTCGGTGGGAACTATGGCTACACCTTC; CDR3aa: CASSLDPDLGGNYGYTF; j_gene: TRBJ1-2; v_gene: TRBV11-2; abundance: -; d_gene: -
CDR3nt: TGTGCCAGCATGGAGGGCTCAACTGAAGCTTTCTTT; CDR3aa: CASMEGSTEAFF; j_gene: TRBJ1-1; v_gene: TRBV6-5; abundance: -; d_gene: -
CDR3nt: TGCAGCGTCCCCAACCCCGGGGGGGTAAACTATGGCTACACCTTC; CDR3aa: CSVPNPGGVNYGYTF; j_gene: TRBJ1-2; v_gene: TRBV29-1; abundance: -; d_gene: -
CDR3nt: TGTGCCAGCAGTTCCAGGACAGGCAGCTATGGCTACACCTTC; CDR3aa: CASSSRTGSYGYTF; j_gene: TRBJ1-2; v_gene: TRBV28; abundance: -; d_gene: TRBD1
CDR3nt: TGTGCCAGCAGCGTCAGGGAAGGGTCCTTCAATGAGCAGTTCTTC; CDR3aa: CASSVREGSFNEQFF; j_gene: TRBJ2-1; v_gene: TRBV9; abundance: -; d_gene: -
CDR3nt: TGTGCCAGCAGTTCAGCCGGGCGACAGGGGGGACAGCCCCAGCATTTT; CDR3aa: CASSSAGRQGGQPQHF; j_gene: TRBJ1-5; v_gene: TRBV28; abundance: -; d_gene: TRBD1
CDR3nt: TGTGCCAGCAGCTTAGCGGCGCTTTCGGTCTACGAGCAGTACTTC; CDR3aa: CASSLAALSVYEQYF; j_gene: TRBJ2-7; v_gene: TRBV11-2; abundance: -; d_gene: -
CDR3nt: TGTGCCAGCAGCAACAACAGGGGGAACACTGAAGCTTTCTTT; CDR3aa: CASSNNRGNTEAFF; j_gene: TRBJ1-1; v_gene: TRBV7-2; abundance: few; d_gene: TRBD1
CDR3nt: TGTGCCAGCAGCTTGGGTGAGCTGAACACCGGGGAGCTGTTTTTT; CDR3aa: CASSLGELNTGELFF; j_gene: TRBJ2-2; v_gene: TRBV11-2; abundance: -; d_gene: -
CDR3nt: TGTGCCAGCAGTGAGCGGATGTACAATGAGCAGTTCTTC; CDR3aa: CASSERMYNEQFF; j_gene: TRBJ2-1; v_gene: TRBV2; abundance: -; d_gene: -
CDR3nt: TGTGCCAGCAGCCCCCCGGGGTCAGATACGCAGTATTTT; CDR3aa: CASSPPGSDTQYF; j_gene: TRBJ2-3; v_gene: TRBV7-3; abundance: -; d_gene: -
CDR3nt: TGTGCCAGCAGGGGGAGGACAGGGGCTAATGAAAAACTGTTTTTT; CDR3aa: CASRGRTGANEKLFF; j_gene: TRBJ1-4; v_gene: TRBV6-6; abundance: -; d_gene: TRBD1
CDR3nt: TGTGCCAGCAGCGTAGGACAGGCCAACTATGGCTACACCTTC; CDR3aa: CASSVGQANYGYTF; j_gene: TRBJ1-2; v_gene: TRBV9; abundance: few; d_gene: -
CDR3nt: TGTGCCAGCCGCCTGGGGTTAAGCAATCAGCCCCAGCATTTT; CDR3aa: CASRLGLSNQPQHF; j_gene: TRBJ1-5; v_gene: TRBV27; abundance: once; d_gene: -
CDR3nt: TGCGCCAGCGGTGGGGAGGGGGCGGTTCAGCCCCAGCATTTT; CDR3aa: CASGGEGAVQPQHF; j_gene: TRBJ1-5; v_gene: TRBV5-1; abundance: -; d_gene: TRBD1
CDR3nt: TGTGCCAGCAGTCGGATACCTGCGGGACAGGGAATCGACGAGCAGTACTTC; CDR3aa: CASSRIPAGQGIDEQYF; j_gene: TRBJ2-7; v_gene: TRBV27; abundance: once; d_gene: TRBD1
CDR3nt: TGTGCCAGCAGATCTATACAGGGAGTCCGATATGGCTACACCTTC; CDR3aa: CASRSIQGVRYGYTF; j_gene: TRBJ1-2; v_gene: TRBV2; abundance: -; d_gene: -
CDR3nt: TGTGCCTGGACTCCACCGCAACAGGAGACCCAGTACTTC; CDR3aa: CAWTPPQQETQYF; j_gene: TRBJ2-5; v_gene: TRBV30; abundance: -; d_gene: -
CDR3nt: TGTGCCAGCAGCTTCGGGAGGGACAATGAGCAGTTCTTC; CDR3aa: CASSFGRDNEQFF; j_gene: TRBJ2-1; v_gene: TRBV7-3; abundance: few; d_gene: TRBD2
CDR3nt: TGTGCTAGTGGTTTGGGGACTGAAGCTTTCTTT; CDR3aa: CASGLGTEAFF; j_gene: TRBJ1-1; v_gene: TRBV12-5; abundance: medium-sized; d_gene: -
CDR3nt: TGTGCCAGCAGCTCGCTAAACTCGGTAGATACGCAGTATTTT; CDR3aa: CASSSLNSVDTQYF; j_gene: TRBJ2-3; v_gene: TRBV7-2; abundance: once; d_gene: -
CDR3nt: TGCGCCAGCAGCCAAGCGGGGTCCTTTCGGGGCGGGGAGCTGTTTTTT; CDR3aa: CASSQAGSFRGGELFF; j_gene: TRBJ2-2; v_gene: TRBV4-3; abundance: -; d_gene: -
CDR3nt: TGTGCCAGCAGTTTATCCACCCAGACCGGGGAGCTGTTTTTT; CDR3aa: CASSLSTQTGELFF; j_gene: TRBJ2-2; v_gene: TRBV28; abundance: few; d_gene: -
CDR3nt: TGTGCCAGCAGTCCAGGGGGCAGGCAGCCCCAGCATTTT; CDR3aa: CASSPGGRQPQHF; j_gene: TRBJ1-5; v_gene: TRBV6-5; abundance: -; d_gene: TRBD1
CDR3nt: TGTGCCAGCAGCTTGGTGGGAAGTGTCTCCTACGAGCAGTACTTC; CDR3aa: CASSLVGSVSYEQYF; j_gene: TRBJ2-7; v_gene: TRBV5-6; abundance: many; d_gene: -
CDR3nt: TGTGCCAGCAGCCAACCGGGACAGGGAAGCAATGAGCAGTTCTTC; CDR3aa: CASSQPGQGSNEQFF; j_gene: TRBJ2-1; v_gene: TRBV4-2; abundance: -; d_gene: TRBD1
CDR3nt: TGTGCCAGCAGCTCCAGTCCGGGACAGGGCAATGAAAAACTGTTTTTT; CDR3aa: CASSSSPGQGNEKLFF; j_gene: TRBJ1-4; v_gene: TRBV13; abundance: -; d_gene: TRBD1
CDR3nt: TGCGCCAGCAGCCAAGTCCAGCTAGGCTATATGGCTGGCTACACCTTC; CDR3aa: CASSQVQLGYMAGYTF; j_gene: TRBJ1-2; v_gene: TRBV4-3; abundance: -; d_gene: -
CDR3nt: TGTGCCAGCAGCTCCTTCCAGGGTGAAGGCTACACCTTC; CDR3aa: CASSSFQGEGYTF; j_gene: TRBJ1-2; v_gene: TRBV7-3; abundance: -; d_gene: -
CDR3nt: TGTGCCTGGAGTGTCAGGCTAGCGGGCCAGACCTACGAGCAGTACTTC; CDR3aa: CAWSVRLAGQTYEQYF; j_gene: TRBJ2-7; v_gene: TRBV30; abundance: -; d_gene: TRBD2
CDR3nt: TGTGCCAGTAGTATGGGGACAGGGGTGGGCATTCAGTACTTC; CDR3aa: CASSMGTGVGIQYF; j_gene: TRBJ2-4; v_gene: TRBV19; abundance: -; d_gene: TRBD1
CDR3nt: TGTGCCAGCACCAAGACGACGGGAGGGACCCCTGAAGCTTTCTTT; CDR3aa: CASTKTTGGTPEAFF; j_gene: TRBJ1-1; v_gene: TRBV9; abundance: -; d_gene: -
CDR3nt: TGTGCCTGGAGTGAAGCCGGGACCTTGATTAGCACTGAAGCTTTCTTT; CDR3aa: CAWSEAGTLISTEAFF; j_gene: TRBJ1-1; v_gene: TRBV30; abundance: -; d_gene: -
CDR3nt: TGTGCCACCATTAACCTACAACCTGGACTAGCATGTTACGAGCAGTACTTC; CDR3aa: CATINLQPGLACYEQYF; j_gene: TRBJ2-7; v_gene: TRBV21-1; abundance: -; d_gene: -
CDR3nt: TGTGCCAGCAGCTTGGTTTCAGGGGCTTTTGCTGAAGCTTTCTTT; CDR3aa: CASSLVSGAFAEAFF; j_gene: TRBJ1-1; v_gene: TRBV5-5; abundance: few; d_gene: -
CDR3nt: TGTGCCAGCTCGCCCTTTGGCCAGGGAGGCGACTATGGCTACACCTTC; CDR3aa: CASSPFGQGGDYGYTF; j_gene: TRBJ1-2; v_gene: TRBV18; abundance: -; d_gene: -
CDR3nt: TGTGCTAGCAGCTTTAGTAGGGCGGGACATCGGAACACCGGGGAGCTGTTTTTT; CDR3aa: CASSFSRAGHRNTGELFF; j_gene: TRBJ2-2; v_gene: TRBV7-7; abundance: -; d_gene: -
CDR3nt: TGTGCCAGCAGTTTCAGACAGGGTAGCGAGCAGTACTTC; CDR3aa: CASSFRQGSEQYF; j_gene: TRBJ2-7; v_gene: TRBV6-5; abundance: -; d_gene: TRBD1
CDR3nt: TGCAGCGTAAGGACTAGCGGGAGCCCAGATACGCAGTATTTT; CDR3aa: CSVRTSGSPDTQYF; j_gene: TRBJ2-3; v_gene: TRBV29-1; abundance: -; d_gene: TRBD2
CDR3nt: TGTGCCAGCAGCTTACGGTGGACTAACTATGGCTACACCTTC; CDR3aa: CASSLRWTNYGYTF; j_gene: TRBJ1-2; v_gene: TRBV7-2; abundance: -; d_gene: -
CDR3nt: TGTGCCAGCAGTCGCAGGGGGGATGGTACTGAAGCTTTCTTT; CDR3aa: CASSRRGDGTEAFF; j_gene: TRBJ1-1; v_gene: TRBV7-9; abundance: -; d_gene: TRBD1